Reported below is one TCR beta chain. The data derive from a study of blood T cell repertoires in COVID-19. For the study at large: From the United States, Italy and Spain came samples of acute and convalescent COVID-19. Sources were T cells, B-cell-depleted T cells, or PBMCs; the material itself was cDNA or gDNA.

With 2 bases removed from V and 0 bases from J, the gap between germline ends came to 23 bases. Germline CDR1 and CDR2: SGHVS and FNYEAQ. The CDR3 totals 20 residues. Using immunoSEQ multiplex PCR, the repertoire was profiled, and TCRdb retains in-frame clones only, with some absent. The sample contains about 360,000 clones, more than 85% of which appear only once. The clonotype was recovered from a human donor in a cohort sampled during active COVID-19. The rearrangement links TRBV7-6 to TRBJ1-3, with unresolved D. Material: peripheral blood. This CDR3 is CASSLSGPTIRTYSGNTIYF. CDR3 nucleotide sequence: TGTGCCAGCAGCTTAAGCGGACCGACGATCCGAACTTACTCTGGAAACACCATATATTTT.